The sequence of this TCR beta chain was determined in a study of response to subunit inactivated influenza vaccine (dated by TCRdb to 2016 to 2019). Broadly, across the study: To follow how T cells responded to a trivalent subunit inactivated influenza vaccine, the researchers relied on deep quantitative profiling of the T cell receptor repertoire.

Libraries were constructed by RT-PCR. The sequencer was an Illumina HiSeq 2500. TCRdb's own reprocessing of the public reads used fastp at Q25 and MiXCR and kept productive beta chains. Rows with one shared CDR3 protein collapse into an entry with the most common genes and DNA. In this sample the table shows hundreds of thousands of distinct CDR3 sequences, roughly 15% of which occur a single time. 7.5% to 9% of the sample rests with the top ten. Trimmed from V: 7 bases; trimmed from J: 1 base; junction bases lacking a gene match: 7. Spanning cysteine to phenylalanine, the CDR3 consists of 15 amino acids. Here the CDR3 DNA is all that survives: 45 bases in frame from base 1. CDR1 ENHRY and CDR2 SYGVKD were looked up in the germline V gene. What the study reported, not specific to this receptor: According to the authors, only a limited number of new T cells may be recruited by each seasonal influenza vaccination.

In regard to this clonotype: The specificity of this receptor is unknown. Per-base qualities were not stored, and no clone one base away is much larger.

Here the chain combines TRBV10-3 and TRBJ2-3; 8 bases in the middle match TRBD2. This sequence was found in a man aged 45 to 65 who received an inactivated influenza vaccine. Donor details come from another sample of the same person, matched by shared clones. Source: PBMCs from blood, taken 14 to 15 days before vaccination. In nucleotides, the sequence is TGTGCCATCAATCGTTCGGGAGGGGGCACAGATACGCAGTATTTT. Protein translation: CAINRSGGGTDTQYF.